The 23 T cell receptor beta chains below all came from one sample that was sequenced in a study of memory CD4+ T cells and cytomegalovirus serostatus (dated 2019 in TCRdb). To prepare the library, the immunoSEQ multiplex PCR assay was applied. Drawn from immuneACCESS, this table holds only the in-frame rearrangements with V and J called that TCRdb kept. Clones are partly lost; checked studies trace under half to an unresolved V gene and leave the rest unexplained. For this sample the table gives tens of thousands of clones, of which around 80% were detected only once. Less than 0.85% of the sample is taken by the ten largest. Single viable CD3+CD4+CD8-CD45RO+ cells were sorted as memory CD4+ T cells on a FACSAria II. The sample taken for sequencing was memory CD4+ T cells from blood. Receptors were obtained from an adult in good health and CMV-seronegative.

For the CDR3, the DNA is TGCGCCAGCAGCCAAGAGGTCGGGGGGGGCCTAAATGAAAAACTGTTTTTT. Translating it yields CASSQEVGGGLNEKLFF. The V call is TRBV4-1, the J call TRBJ1-4, with TRBD1 as a possible D gene (6 bases). V lost 0 bases and J 5 bases, leaving 16 bases between the germline ends. Germline V gene lookup returns CDR1 MGHRA and CDR2 YSYEKL. The CDR3 loop spans 17 amino acids.

The chain joins TRBV28 to TRBJ1-1; D not resolved. The CDR3 spans 15 residues. V lost 8 bases, J lost 0 bases, and 16 bases lay in between. From germline, CDR1 is MDHEN and CDR2 SYDVKM. The CDR3 nucleotides read TGTGCCAGCCGGTACAGCGGCGCCATGAACACTGAAGCTTTCTTT. It codes for CASRYSGAMNTEAFF.

The chain carries TRBV18 and TRBJ1-1; no definite D call. The V gene's germline CDR1 is KGHSH and CDR2 LQKENI. This CDR3 comprises 14 residues. V lost 3 bases to trimming and J lost 5 bases, with 13 bases between them. The CDR3 spells CASSPPSRTTEAFF. DNA for the CDR3: TGTGCCAGCTCACCTCCGAGTCGAACGACTGAAGCTTTCTTT.

The V and J genes are TRBV5-6 and TRBJ1-2; D remains unclear. CDR3 length: 13 amino acids. Deletions cut 5 bases from V and 8 bases from J, with 16 bases between. Germline V CDR1 and CDR2: SGHDT, YYEEEE. The CDR3 region has the DNA TGTGCCAGCAGTCCCCTCCTCTCGGGGGGCTACACCTTC. This encodes CASSPLLSGGYTF.

The chain has TRBV5-1 and TRBJ2-7, with a tentative D call TRBD1 (5 bases). This CDR3 has 13 amino acids. Between the trimmed V and J ends, which lost 0 bases and 12 bases, there was a span of 16 bases. Germline lookup yields CDR1 SGHRS and CDR2 YFSETQ. The CDR3 sequence is CASSLAAQGRRYF. In DNA, the CDR3 is TGCGCCAGCAGCTTGGCCGCGCAGGGAAGACGGTACTTC.

This chain uses TRBV7-9 with TRBJ2-2, with unresolved D. This CDR3 has 14 residues. Trimming shortened V by 1 base and J by 7 bases, and 10 bases separated the two germline ends. Germline assignment: CDR1 SEHNR and CDR2 FQNEAQ (reference sequence). The DNA of the CDR3 is TGTGCCAGCAGCTTAGGAGCTAAGGGCGGGGAGCTGTTTTTT. It is translated as CASSLGAKGGELFF.

The genes are TRBV6-6 and TRBJ2-7; D tentatively reads TRBD1 or TRBD2 (6 bases each). The CDR3 length is 15 residues. Deletions cut 6 bases from V and 4 bases from J, with 19 bases between. Germline values: CDR1 MNHNY, CDR2 SVGAGI (reference sequence). DNA of the CDR3: TGTGCCAGCAGCCCAGGAGGGGGTTCCCCGTACGAGCAGTACTTC. It codes for CASSPGGGSPYEQYF.

This clone was observed a few times. The rearrangement uses TRBV5-4 and TRBJ1-2; tentative D call: TRBD1 (5 bases). Germline V gene data show CDR1 as SGHNT and CDR2 as YYREEE (reference sequence). V was shortened by 1 base and J by 0 bases, with 16 bases between the two germline ends. This CDR3 region has 17 residues. CDR3: CASSLYWMTDTNYGYTF. CDR3 in DNA: TGTGCCAGCAGCTTGTATTGGATGACGGACACTAACTATGGCTACACCTTC.

This chain uses TRBV18 with TRBJ2-1; 7 bases agree with TRBD1. The CDR3 loop spans 15 amino acids. Germline CDR1 and CDR2: KGHSH and LQKENI. The trim removed 5 bases at V and 0 bases at J, leaving 4 bases unmatched. The DNA of the CDR3 is TGTGCCAGCTCAGTCAACAGGGGCTCCTACAATGAGCAGTTCTTC. It is translated as CASSVNRGSYNEQFF.

The rearrangement joins TRBV4-1 to TRBJ2-5, with a tentative D call TRBD2 (6 bases). The CDR3 is 14 residues long. Germline V gene sequence: CDR1 MGHRA, CDR2 YSYEKL. The V and J ends lost 1 base and 6 bases respectively, with 12 bases between them. The CDR3 sequence: CASSQVRGGKTQYF. The CDR3 DNA sequence: TGCGCCAGCAGCCAAGTCCGGGGAGGAAAGACCCAGTACTTC.

The V and J genes are TRBV6-5 and TRBJ2-3; 11 bases match TRBD2. Germline values: CDR1 MNHEY, CDR2 SVGAGI. The CDR3 runs 10 residues. The CDR3 sequence: CGASGRSLYF. The CDR3 DNA is TGTGGGGCTAGCGGGAGGTCCCTGTATTTT.

The chain joins TRBV4-1 to TRBJ2-4, with 8 bases that match TRBD2. The CDR3 runs to 13 residues. The V gene end was trimmed by 6 bases and the J gene end by 8 bases; junction bases not matched to a gene: 6. CDR1 is MGHRA, CDR2 YSYEKL, per germline. CDR3 nucleotide sequence: TGCGCCAGCAGGACGGGGGGGAAGGACATTCAGTACTTC. Encoded protein: CASRTGGKDIQYF.

The chain couples TRBV6-5 to TRBJ2-7, with D perhaps TRBD2 (6 bases). Deletions cut 8 bases from V and 5 bases from J, with 22 bases between. The V gene's germline CDR1 is MNHEY and CDR2 SVGAGI. The CDR3 contains 15 residues. The CDR3: CASHRGTRELHEQYF. In DNA, the CDR3 is TGTGCCAGCCATCGGGGGACTCGAGAACTCCACGAGCAGTACTTC.

The chain uses TRBV11-3 and TRBJ1-1; weak D call: TRBD1 (6 bases). Germline V gene data show CDR1 as SGHNT and CDR2 as YENEEA. The V gene lost 3 bases and the J gene lost 1 base, with 9 bases spanning the gap. CDR3 length: 14 amino acids. The CDR3 protein is CASSLQGKNTEAFF. CDR3 nucleotides: TGTGCCAGCAGCTTGCAGGGGAAGAACACTGAAGCTTTCTTT.

The chain couples TRBV11-1 to TRBJ2-3, with 9 bases matching TRBD1. Germline V CDR1 and CDR2: SGHAT, FQDESV (reference sequence). The length of the CDR3 is 16 residues. Germline trimming cut 4 bases from V and 3 bases from J; bases unmatched to any gene: 8. The CDR3 is CASSSQRDRVTDTQYF. In DNA, the CDR3 is TGTGCCAGCAGCTCTCAACGGGACAGGGTAACAGATACGCAGTATTTT.

The chain links TRBV6-5 to TRBJ2-4; 8 nucleotides align to TRBD2. The CDR3 sequence is 15 residues long. Germline CDR1 MNHEY, CDR2 SVGAGI. The trim removed 2 bases at V and 3 bases at J, leaving 3 bases unmatched. Here the CDR3 DNA reads TGTGCCAGCAGTTACCTAGCGGGCGGCAAAAACATTCAGTACTTC. This sequence encodes CASSYLAGGKNIQYF.

This clone was counted between two and nine times. The V gene is TRBV7-2, the J gene TRBJ1-4; the D is unclear. The V end lost 5 bases, the J end lost 8 bases, and 15 bases lay between the germline ends. CDR1 SGHTA and CDR2 FQGNSA come from the germline V gene. This CDR3 has 14 residues. The CDR3 bases are TGTGCCAGCAGCCTCGATAGAGCGGCCGAAAAACTGTTTTTT. Translated: CASSLDRAAEKLFF.

The V gene is TRBV30, the J gene TRBJ2-7; 7 positions match TRBD1. CDR3 length equals 12 residues. CDR1 and CDR2 from the germline V gene are GTSNPN and SVGIG (reference sequence). The V and J ends lost 7 bases and 2 bases, in that order; junction bases with no gene match: 5. The CDR3 spells CASGGITYEQYF. As DNA, the CDR3 is TGTGCCTCAGGGGGTATCACCTACGAGCAGTACTTC.

The chain couples TRBV29-1 to TRBJ1-2; TRBD1 matches 8 bases. This CDR3 comprises 12 residues. Trimming cost V 4 bases and J 7 bases; bases outside gene matches: 5. The germline gives CDR1 SQVTM, CDR2 ANQGSEA. The CDR3 DNA sequence: TGCAGCGTTGGGGGACAGGCGAGTGGCTACACCTTC. Encoded protein: CSVGGQASGYTF.

Points on this clone: Relative to the germline gene, one junction end is altered; a read error may explain this. V usage is TRBV18 and J usage is TRBJ2-7; D may match TRBD1 or TRBD2 (6 bases each). Germline CDR1 KGHSH, CDR2 LQKENI. This CDR3 spans 13 amino acids. The chain's CDR3 is CASSSGEAGRANF. The CDR3 DNA reads TGTGCCAGCTCGTCAGGGGAGGCTGGCAGAGCCAACTTC.

This clone has only one observation. This sequence joins TRBV7-6 and TRBJ2-2, with unresolved D. CDR3 length: 12 residues. The germline V and J ends were trimmed by 1 base and 7 bases, with 4 bases remaining between them. CDR1 is SGHVS, CDR2 FNYEAQ, per germline. As DNA, the CDR3 is TGTGCCAGCAGCTTAGGAGTCGGGGAGCTGTTTTTT. This translates into CASSLGVGELFF. Full variable domain (remainder filled in from reference TRBV7-6 and TRBJ2-2): GAGVSQSPRYKVTKRGQDVALRCDPISGHVSLYWYRQALGQGPEFLTYFNYEAQQDKSGLPNDRFSAERPEGSISTLTIQRTEQRDSAMYRCASSLGVGELFFGEGSRLTVL.

The chain recombines TRBV9 with TRBJ2-5, with TRBD2 matching over 9 bases. Trimming at V came to 4 bases and at J to 0 bases, leaving 7 bases not matched to a gene. The length of the CDR3 is 16 residues. Germline V gives CDR1 SGDLS, CDR2 YYNGEE. The CDR3 bases are TGTGCCAGCAGCTTTGGGGCTAGCGGGGACCAAGAGACCCAGTACTTC. It specifies CASSFGASGDQETQYF.

This chain joins TRBV7-6 and TRBJ1-1; D unresolved. CDR1 and CDR2 (germline): SGHVS, FNYEAQ. This CDR3 has 15 residues. V dropped 5 bases and J dropped 1 base, with 14 bases sitting between them. The CDR3 is CASSPRYSRNTEAFF. In DNA, the CDR3 is TGTGCCAGCAGCCCCCGTTATTCTAGGAACACTGAAGCTTTCTTT.